The present T cell receptor beta chain was sequenced within a study of cytomegalovirus exposure and HLA in healthy donors. Study-wide context: Later, an analysis reported that the 120 or so validation repertoires had used the same platform as the approximately 720 first-cohort repertoires.

Clones were sequenced by immunoSEQ multiplex PCR, and TCRdb holds only the in-frame ones, with some missing. The profile shows tens of thousands of clones, about 95% of them singletons. Overall study results and limits: Cytomegalovirus status, reportedly, was diagnosed with high specificity and sensitivity by the classifier. Investigators reported 150 to 200 TCR beta chains as tied to cytomegalovirus.

As to this clone: Its antigen is as yet unknown.

This CDR3 spans 13 amino acids. V was shortened by 5 bases and J by 6 bases, with 10 bases between the two germline ends. In germline, CDR1 is MGHDK, CDR2 SYGVNS. This TCR was recovered from a man in his late teens or twenties in good health and CMV-seronegative. The specimen sequenced was PBMCs. The V call is TRBV25-1, the J call TRBJ2-2; D is unresolved. CDR3 region: CASSNSLAGELFF. For the CDR3, the DNA is TGTGCCAGCAGTAACAGTTTGGCCGGGGAGCTGTTTTTT.